A selection of T cell receptor beta chains follows, all from one sample in a study of cytomegalovirus exposure and HLA in healthy donors. Profiled with immunoSEQ multiplex PCR; TCRdb holds only in-frame clones, not every one. The sample lists under 200,000 clones, 91% seen once, with about 3% in the top ten. Sequenced sample: PBMCs. These receptors all come from a woman aged 18-35 years in good health and CMV-seropositive. Both conserved end residues are part of each CDR3. D genes are given only for firm matches. Where a row states a size, it is once, few, many or the class of an expanded clone; other rows omit it.

v_call: TRBV4-1
clone_size: once
d_call: NA
j_call: TRBJ2-5
cdr3_nt: TGCGCCAGCAGCCAAGTACCCCAGGTTCGGGAGACCCAGTACTTC
cdr3_aa: CASSQVPQVRETQYF

v_call: TRBV19
clone_size: NA
d_call: TRBD1
j_call: TRBJ1-1
cdr3_nt: TGTGCCAGTAGTATGGGGACAGGGAACACTGAAGCTTTCTTT
cdr3_aa: CASSMGTGNTEAFF

v_call: TRBV7-6
clone_size: NA
d_call: TRBD2
j_call: TRBJ2-5
cdr3_nt: TGTGCCAGCAGCTTAAGGAGCGGGAGGGAGACGGAGACCCAGTACTTC
cdr3_aa: CASSLRSGRETETQYF

v_call: TRBV7-2
clone_size: NA
d_call: TRBD2
j_call: TRBJ2-1
cdr3_nt: TGTGCCAGCAGCTCGGGACTAGCCTTCAATGAGCAGTTCTTC
cdr3_aa: CASSSGLAFNEQFF

v_call: TRBV30
clone_size: NA
d_call: NA
j_call: TRBJ1-1
cdr3_nt: TGTGCCTGGTCCCCTGGCCTCATGAACACTGAAGCTTTCTTT
cdr3_aa: CAWSPGLMNTEAFF

v_call: TRBV25-1
clone_size: once
d_call: NA
j_call: TRBJ2-7
cdr3_nt: TGTGCCAGCAGTGAAGAGCCTCGGGTCCCGTACTTC
cdr3_aa: CASSEEPRVPYF

v_call: TRBV7-6
clone_size: NA
d_call: NA
j_call: TRBJ1-1
cdr3_nt: TGTGCCAGCAGCTCCCGTGGCGGCAGGGAGAACACTGAAGCTTTCTTT
cdr3_aa: CASSSRGGRENTEAFF

v_call: TRBV19
clone_size: NA
d_call: NA
j_call: TRBJ1-4
cdr3_nt: TGTGCCAGTAGTATGAACGACACGCACGGTGAAAAACTGTTTTTT
cdr3_aa: CASSMNDTHGEKLFF

v_call: TRBV6-5
clone_size: NA
d_call: NA
j_call: TRBJ1-5
cdr3_nt: TGTGCCAGCAGTTCGCGACAGGAGAATCAGCCCCAGCATTTT
cdr3_aa: CASSSRQENQPQHF

v_call: TRBV28
clone_size: NA
d_call: NA
j_call: TRBJ1-3
cdr3_nt: TGTGCCAGCAGTTTGGTTAGGACTTCTGGAAACACCATATATTTT
cdr3_aa: CASSLVRTSGNTIYF

v_call: TRBV29-1
clone_size: NA
d_call: NA
j_call: TRBJ1-1
cdr3_nt: TGCAGCGTCGCCGGACAGATGAACACTGAAGCTTTCTTT
cdr3_aa: CSVAGQMNTEAFF

v_call: TRBV11-1
clone_size: NA
d_call: TRBD2
j_call: TRBJ2-3
cdr3_nt: TGTGCCAGCAGCTTAGGGCTAGCGGGAGTTCAGGTAGGAGATACGCAGTATTTT
cdr3_aa: CASSLGLAGVQVGDTQYF

v_call: TRBV19
clone_size: NA
d_call: TRBD1
j_call: TRBJ1-1
cdr3_nt: TGTGCCAGTAGTACCGGGACAGGTAACACTGAAGCTTTCTTT
cdr3_aa: CASSTGTGNTEAFF

v_call: TRBV9
clone_size: NA
d_call: NA
j_call: TRBJ1-5
cdr3_nt: TGTGCCAGCAGCGTAGAGGGGAAGGATGGACAGCCCCAGCATTTT
cdr3_aa: CASSVEGKDGQPQHF

v_call: TRBV27
clone_size: NA
d_call: NA
j_call: TRBJ2-3
cdr3_nt: TGTGCCAGCAGCCCCAGGGCCTTTGGGAATACGCAGTATTTT
cdr3_aa: CASSPRAFGNTQYF

v_call: TRBV30
clone_size: NA
d_call: NA
j_call: TRBJ1-6
cdr3_nt: TGTGCCTGGAGTGTGGCAGGGGTATCTCTGGATTCACCCCTCCACTTT
cdr3_aa: CAWSVAGVSLDSPLHF

v_call: TRBV5-6
clone_size: NA
d_call: TRBD1
j_call: TRBJ1-2
cdr3_nt: TGTGCCAGCAGCTTGGGACAGGGGGATGGCTACACCTTC
cdr3_aa: CASSLGQGDGYTF

v_call: TRBV7-2
clone_size: NA
d_call: TRBD1
j_call: TRBJ2-3
cdr3_nt: TGTGCCAGCAGCCGCCAAGGGGGCCCAGATACGCAGTATTTT
cdr3_aa: CASSRQGGPDTQYF

v_call: TRBV5-1
clone_size: NA
d_call: TRBD1
j_call: TRBJ2-3
cdr3_nt: TGCGCCAGCAGCTTTTTGGGACAGAGAGGCACAGATACGCAGTATTTT
cdr3_aa: CASSFLGQRGTDTQYF

v_call: TRBV27
clone_size: NA
d_call: TRBD1
j_call: TRBJ1-1
cdr3_nt: TGTGCCAGCAGATTCAGGGGGGCGGGTGCGGTTACTGAAGCTTTCTTT
cdr3_aa: CASRFRGAGAVTEAFF

v_call: TRBV6-1
clone_size: NA
d_call: TRBD1
j_call: TRBJ1-2
cdr3_nt: TGTGCCAGCAGTGAAAATTGGGGCCAGGGGGCATTCGGCTACACCTTC
cdr3_aa: CASSENWGQGAFGYTF

v_call: TRBV18
clone_size: NA
d_call: TRBD1
j_call: TRBJ1-6
cdr3_nt: TGTGCCAGCTCACCTCCGGGACAGAGGGGCAATTCACCCCTCCACTTT
cdr3_aa: CASSPPGQRGNSPLHF

v_call: TRBV28
clone_size: once
d_call: NA
j_call: TRBJ2-2
cdr3_nt: TGTGCCAGCCTTGTTACAGGGCCAGGCGGGGAGCTGTTTTTT
cdr3_aa: CASLVTGPGGELFF

v_call: TRBV28
clone_size: NA
d_call: TRBD1
j_call: TRBJ1-1
cdr3_nt: TGTGCCAGCAGTTTAGCCCCCCAGGGGGTGCCCACTGAAGCTTTCTTT
cdr3_aa: CASSLAPQGVPTEAFF

v_call: TRBV5-1
clone_size: NA
d_call: TRBD2
j_call: TRBJ2-1
cdr3_nt: TGCGCCAGCAGCGAGGGACTAGCGGGAGTCGGTGAGCAGTTCTTC
cdr3_aa: CASSEGLAGVGEQFF

v_call: TRBV27
clone_size: once
d_call: NA
j_call: TRBJ2-7
cdr3_nt: TGTGCCAGCAGTTTATCGGGACATCGCTACGAGCAGTACTTC
cdr3_aa: CASSLSGHRYEQYF

v_call: TRBV10-3
clone_size: once
d_call: TRBD2
j_call: TRBJ2-5
cdr3_nt: TGTGCCATCAGTGGCCGACTAGCGGGGGGACAAGAGACCCAGTACTTC
cdr3_aa: CAISGRLAGGQETQYF

v_call: TRBV2
clone_size: NA
d_call: NA
j_call: TRBJ2-3
cdr3_nt: TGTGCCAGCAGTGAAAGGGGTCCCGGCACAGATACGCAGTATTTT
cdr3_aa: CASSERGPGTDTQYF

v_call: TRBV5-4
clone_size: NA
d_call: TRBD2
j_call: TRBJ2-7
cdr3_nt: TGTGCCAGCAGCTTCAGTAAACGGGGAAGGAGCGGGGTTTCCTACGAGCAGTACTTC
cdr3_aa: CASSFSKRGRSGVSYEQYF

v_call: TRBV18
clone_size: NA
d_call: TRBD1
j_call: TRBJ1-5
cdr3_nt: TGTGCCAGCTCACACCGGGACAGGGACCAGCCCCAGCATTTT
cdr3_aa: CASSHRDRDQPQHF

v_call: TRBV19
clone_size: NA
d_call: NA
j_call: TRBJ2-7
cdr3_nt: TGTGCCAGTAGTATGAGAGTGTCCGCGGACGAGCAGTACTTC
cdr3_aa: CASSMRVSADEQYF

v_call: TRBV10-1
clone_size: NA
d_call: TRBD2
j_call: TRBJ2-7
cdr3_nt: TGCGCCAGCAGTGAGTTATTAGCGGGGGGCGAGCAGTACTTC
cdr3_aa: CASSELLAGGEQYF

v_call: TRBV7-8
clone_size: NA
d_call: TRBD2
j_call: TRBJ2-3
cdr3_nt: TGTGCCAGCAGCCCCCGAGTGGCGGGAGGGTTGGATACGCAGTATTTT
cdr3_aa: CASSPRVAGGLDTQYF

v_call: TRBV27
clone_size: NA
d_call: TRBD2
j_call: TRBJ2-2
cdr3_nt: TGTGCCAGCAGTTTAATCGGGACTAGCGGGAGACCCGGGGAGCTGTTTTTT
cdr3_aa: CASSLIGTSGRPGELFF

v_call: TRBV4-1
clone_size: once
d_call: TRBD1
j_call: TRBJ2-1
cdr3_nt: TGCGCCAGCAGCGCCTTTCCAGGACAGGGAACCAACAATGAGCAGTTCTTC
cdr3_aa: CASSAFPGQGTNNEQFF

v_call: TRBV6-1
clone_size: NA
d_call: NA
j_call: TRBJ1-3
cdr3_nt: TGTGCCAGCAGTGAAGGGCGAGGGAAGGCTGGAAACACCATATATTTT
cdr3_aa: CASSEGRGKAGNTIYF

v_call: TRBV7-2
clone_size: NA
d_call: TRBD2
j_call: TRBJ2-3
cdr3_nt: TGTGCCAGCAGCTCTAGCGGGAGAACGAATACGCAGTATTTT
cdr3_aa: CASSSSGRTNTQYF

v_call: TRBV6-5
clone_size: once
d_call: NA
j_call: TRBJ1-2
cdr3_nt: TGTGCCAGCAGCCTCGAGGGACTTTATGGCTACACCTTC
cdr3_aa: CASSLEGLYGYTF

v_call: TRBV4-1
clone_size: NA
d_call: TRBD1
j_call: TRBJ1-5
cdr3_nt: TGCGCCAGCAGCCGAGGAGAACAGGGGTGGACGCTCAATCAGCCCCAGCATTTT
cdr3_aa: CASSRGEQGWTLNQPQHF

v_call: TRBV27
clone_size: NA
d_call: TRBD2
j_call: TRBJ2-1
cdr3_nt: TGTGCCAGCGGGGGGGGGAATGAGCAGTTCTTC
cdr3_aa: CASGGGNEQFF

v_call: TRBV4-2
clone_size: NA
d_call: TRBD1
j_call: TRBJ2-3
cdr3_nt: TGTGCCAGCAGGGGCAGGGGGCACACAGATACGCAGTATTTT
cdr3_aa: CASRGRGHTDTQYF

v_call: TRBV27
clone_size: NA
d_call: NA
j_call: TRBJ2-3
cdr3_nt: TGTGCCAGCTCGTACGGTACTAGCACAGATACGCAGTATTTT
cdr3_aa: CASSYGTSTDTQYF

v_call: TRBV30
clone_size: NA
d_call: NA
j_call: TRBJ1-6
cdr3_nt: TGTGCCTGGAGTGTACGGCAGGGGTGGAATTCACCCCTCCACTTT
cdr3_aa: CAWSVRQGWNSPLHF

v_call: TRBV4-2
clone_size: few
d_call: NA
j_call: TRBJ2-7
cdr3_nt: TGTGCCAGCAGCCAACCGGGTCCGGCCTACGAGCAGTACTTC
cdr3_aa: CASSQPGPAYEQYF

v_call: TRBV5-1
clone_size: NA
d_call: TRBD2
j_call: TRBJ2-5
cdr3_nt: TGCGCCAGCAGACACCTAGCGGGGGATGGTTACCAAGAGACCCAGTACTTC
cdr3_aa: CASRHLAGDGYQETQYF

v_call: TRBV11-2
clone_size: NA
d_call: NA
j_call: TRBJ2-5
cdr3_nt: TGTGCCAGCAGCTTGGTTCAGGGTGAGACCCAGTACTTC
cdr3_aa: CASSLVQGETQYF

v_call: TRBV7-2
clone_size: NA
d_call: NA
j_call: TRBJ2-1
cdr3_nt: TGTGCCAGCCAGATCTTGACGACGGGGAATGAGCAGTTCTTC
cdr3_aa: CASQILTTGNEQFF

v_call: TRBV29-1
clone_size: NA
d_call: TRBD1
j_call: TRBJ2-7
cdr3_nt: TGCAGCGTTGTACAGGGGGCCTACGAGCAGTACTTC
cdr3_aa: CSVVQGAYEQYF

v_call: TRBV9
clone_size: NA
d_call: TRBD2
j_call: TRBJ2-1
cdr3_nt: TGTGCCAGCAGCCCGAGGACTAGCGTGATCTACAATGAGCAGTTCTTC
cdr3_aa: CASSPRTSVIYNEQFF

v_call: TRBV10-1
clone_size: NA
d_call: TRBD2
j_call: TRBJ2-5
cdr3_nt: TGCGCCAGCAGCCCAGGGACTAGCGGGGGGCAAGAGACCCAGTACTTC
cdr3_aa: CASSPGTSGGQETQYF

v_call: TRBV7-6
clone_size: NA
d_call: NA
j_call: TRBJ2-7
cdr3_nt: TGTGCCAGCAGCTTAGGGGCCGAGCAGTACTTC
cdr3_aa: CASSLGAEQYF

v_call: TRBV5-6
clone_size: NA
d_call: TRBD2
j_call: TRBJ2-7
cdr3_nt: TGTGCCAGCAGTCACCCCGACCTAACTAGCGGGAGGGGCGAGCAGTACTTC
cdr3_aa: CASSHPDLTSGRGEQYF

v_call: TRBV5-8
clone_size: few
d_call: TRBD1
j_call: TRBJ1-2
cdr3_nt: TGTGCCAGCAGCTCAGGACAGGGCCTGAAGACTAACTATGGCTACACCTTC
cdr3_aa: CASSSGQGLKTNYGYTF

v_call: TRBV4-1
clone_size: NA
d_call: TRBD2
j_call: TRBJ2-7
cdr3_nt: TGCGCCAGCAGCCAAGTAAAAGCGGGGGCTTACGAGCAGTACTTC
cdr3_aa: CASSQVKAGAYEQYF

v_call: TRBV15
clone_size: once
d_call: NA
j_call: TRBJ1-1
cdr3_nt: TGTGCCACCAGCAGAGATAAACAGGGAGTAGAGACTGAAGCTTTCTTT
cdr3_aa: CATSRDKQGVETEAFF

v_call: TRBV18
clone_size: NA
d_call: TRBD1
j_call: TRBJ1-6
cdr3_nt: TGTGCCAGCTCACCCGTCGGCGTGGGACAGGGGTCGGGTTCACCCCTCCACTTT
cdr3_aa: CASSPVGVGQGSGSPLHF

v_call: TRBV7-2
clone_size: NA
d_call: TRBD2
j_call: TRBJ2-4
cdr3_nt: TGTGCCAGCAGCTTAGAGAGCGGGAGGGCCCAAAACATTCAGTACTTC
cdr3_aa: CASSLESGRAQNIQYF

v_call: TRBV5-4
clone_size: NA
d_call: NA
j_call: TRBJ2-7
cdr3_nt: TGTGCCAGCAGCTTGTCCCCCGAGACAGGATACTACGAGCAGTACTTC
cdr3_aa: CASSLSPETGYYEQYF

v_call: TRBV7-7
clone_size: NA
d_call: NA
j_call: TRBJ1-3
cdr3_nt: TGTGCCAGCAGCTTATCCAGGGGTGGTGGAAACACCATATATTTT
cdr3_aa: CASSLSRGGGNTIYF

v_call: TRBV4-1
clone_size: once
d_call: NA
j_call: TRBJ2-7
cdr3_nt: TGCGCCAGCAGCCAAGTTGGGCGGGGGCCCCCCGCCGAGCAGTACTTC
cdr3_aa: CASSQVGRGPPAEQYF